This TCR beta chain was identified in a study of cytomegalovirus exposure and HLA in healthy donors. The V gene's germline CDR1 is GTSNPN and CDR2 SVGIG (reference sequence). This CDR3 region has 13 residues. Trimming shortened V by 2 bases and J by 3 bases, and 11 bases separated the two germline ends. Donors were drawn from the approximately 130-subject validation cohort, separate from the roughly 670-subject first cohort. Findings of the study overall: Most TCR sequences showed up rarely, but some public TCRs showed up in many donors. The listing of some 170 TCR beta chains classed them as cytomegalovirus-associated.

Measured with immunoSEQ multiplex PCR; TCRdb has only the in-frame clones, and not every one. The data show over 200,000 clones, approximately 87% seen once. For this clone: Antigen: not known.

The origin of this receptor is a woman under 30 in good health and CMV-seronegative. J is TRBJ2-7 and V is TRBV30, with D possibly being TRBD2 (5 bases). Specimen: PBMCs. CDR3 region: CAWSFSGNYEQYF. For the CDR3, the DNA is TGTGCCTGGAGTTTCTCCGGGAACTACGAGCAGTACTTC.